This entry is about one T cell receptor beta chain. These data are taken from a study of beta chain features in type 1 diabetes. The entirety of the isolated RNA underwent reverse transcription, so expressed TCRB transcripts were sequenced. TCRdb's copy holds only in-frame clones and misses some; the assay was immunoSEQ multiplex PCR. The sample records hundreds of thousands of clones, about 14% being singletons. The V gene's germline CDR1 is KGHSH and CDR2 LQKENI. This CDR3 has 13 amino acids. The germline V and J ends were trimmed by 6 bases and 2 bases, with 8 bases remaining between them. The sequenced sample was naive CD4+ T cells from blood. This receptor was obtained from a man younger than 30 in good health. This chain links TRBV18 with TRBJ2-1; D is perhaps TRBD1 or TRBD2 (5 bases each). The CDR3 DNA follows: TGTGCCAGCTCCCAGGGACCCTACAATGAGCAGTTCTTC. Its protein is CASSQGPYNEQFF.